Listed here are 11 T cell receptor beta chains from one sample, sequenced in a study of blood T cell repertoires in COVID-19. Sequenced by immunoSEQ multiplex PCR; TCRdb stores in-frame clones only, minus some. The top ten hold 20% to 30% of the sample, which has about 81,000 clones, roughly 86% seen once. The specimen was peripheral blood. The receptors here all came from a human donor in a cohort sampled during active COVID-19.

The chain recombines TRBV5-1 with TRBJ2-5; 12 nucleotides align to TRBD1. CDR1 is SGHRS, CDR2 YFSETQ, per germline. V lost 4 bases, J lost 4 bases, and 8 bases stayed unmatched. CDR3 length: 16 amino acids. CDR3 sequence: CASSPGTGGVGETQYF. The CDR3 coding sequence is TGCGCCAGCAGCCCGGGGACAGGGGGCGTGGGAGAGACCCAGTACTTC.

This chain connects TRBV21-1 to TRBJ1-2; the table's D call, TRBD1, was not checked against the DNA. TRBV21-1 is termed a pseudogene. The CDR3 is made up of 16 amino acids. CDR3 loop: CASSKRCIRQGMGYTF. The CDR3 bases are TGTGCCAGCAGCAAACGGTGTATTCGGCAGGGTATGGGCTACACCTTC.

This chain links TRBV6-5 with TRBJ2-7; unclear D gene. V dropped 0 bases and J dropped 1 base, with 10 bases sitting between them. There are 15 residues in the CDR3. Germline CDR1 and CDR2: MNHEY and SVGAGI. CDR3 nucleotides: TGTGCCAGCAGTTACTCGTCGACTGCATCCTACGAGCAGTACTTC. It codes for CASSYSSTASYEQYF.

The J gene is TRBJ1-5, the V gene TRBV5-1; D is perhaps TRBD1 (6 bases). The CDR3 sequence is 14 residues long. Germline V lookup: CDR1 SGHRS, CDR2 YFSETQ. V was pared by 4 bases and J by 6 bases, with 14 bases between. The CDR3 sequence is CASSPGQRGQPQHF. CDR3 nucleotides: TGCGCCAGCAGCCCTGGACAGAGGGGTCAGCCCCAGCATTTT.

J is TRBJ1-1 and V is TRBV6-2 or TRBV6-3, with 7 bases fitting TRBD1. The J segment lost 4 bases and the V segment lost 5 bases, leaving 7 bases of the junction unmatched. The germline V gene encodes CDR1 MNHEY and CDR2 SVGEGT. The CDR3 runs to 14 residues. The CDR3 loop reads CASSPTGDITEAFF. The CDR3 DNA reads TGTGCCAGCAGTCCAACAGGGGATATCACTGAAGCTTTCTTT.

This chain uses TRBV24-1 with TRBJ2-5, with 11 bases lining up with TRBD1. The CDR3 loop spans 15 amino acids. V was clipped by 1 base and J by 5 bases; unmatched bases: 2. The germline V gene has CDR1 KGHDR and CDR2 SFDVKD. The CDR3 nucleotides are TGTGCCACCAGTGATTTTGGGACAGGGGGTGAGACCCAGTACTTC. Its protein is CATSDFGTGGETQYF.

The table lists this clone with a few counts. The rearrangement uses TRBV28 and TRBJ2-7; 7 nucleotides agree with TRBD1. The V segment lost 7 bases and the J segment 2 bases; nucleotides outside the gene matches: 8. There are 14 residues in the CDR3. The germline gives CDR1 MDHEN, CDR2 SYDVKM. CDR3 sequence (DNA): TGTGCCAGCACGGGACAGAATCCTCCCTACGAGCAGTACTTC. It encodes CASTGQNPPYEQYF.

This clone was counted a single time. The chain carries TRBV19 and TRBJ2-2; 8 bases are a match to TRBD2. Trimming cost V 7 bases and J 6 bases; bases outside gene matches: 13. CDR3 length: 16 residues. The V gene's germline CDR1 is LNHDA and CDR2 SQIVND (reference sequence). This chain's CDR3 is CASTRTGTRGAGELFF. DNA of the CDR3: TGTGCCAGTACTCGTACCGGGACTAGAGGCGCCGGGGAGCTGTTTTTT.

This rearrangement joins TRBV7-8 to TRBJ1-5; D possibly corresponds to TRBD1 (6 bases). The ends were cut back, 6 bases at V and 2 bases at J, with 14 bases in the middle. This CDR3 is built from 15 residues. Germline V gene lookup returns CDR1 SGHVS and CDR2 FQNEAQ. CDR3 amino acids: CASRQQGGGNQPQHF. The CDR3 DNA sequence: TGTGCCAGCAGGCAACAGGGTGGGGGCAATCAGCCCCAGCATTTT.

V usage is TRBV19 and J usage is TRBJ1-5; tentatively, D is TRBD1 (5 bases). CDR3 length: 15 amino acids. Germline V gene lookup returns CDR1 LNHDA and CDR2 SQIVND (reference sequence). The germline V and J ends were trimmed by 7 bases and 4 bases, with 17 bases remaining between them. CDR3 nucleotide sequence: TGTGCCAGTAACGGGGGACTTATCGGAAATCAGCCCCAGCATTTT. Translating gives CASNGGLIGNQPQHF. The full variable domain, completed using reference TRBV19 and TRBJ1-5, is DGGITQSPKYLFRKEGQNVTLSCEQNLNHDAMYWYRQDPGQGLRLIYYSQIVNDFQKGDIAEGYSVSREKKESFPLTVTSAQKNPTAFYLCASNGGLIGNQPQHFGDGTRLSIL.

The V call is TRBV3-1 (or the pseudogene TRBV3-2), the J call TRBJ2-1, with D perhaps TRBD2 (7 bases). The CDR3 totals 17 residues. The germline V and J ends were trimmed by 0 bases and 9 bases, with 21 bases remaining between them. Germline lookup yields CDR1 LGHDT and CDR2 YNNKEL (reference sequence). CDR3 protein: CASSQDLGGARGREQFF. CDR3 coding DNA: TGTGCCAGCAGCCAAGATTTGGGGGGGGCCCGCGGGCGTGAGCAGTTCTTC.